The rows below give T cell receptor beta chains drawn from one sample of a study of blood T cells in healthy people across ages. TCRdb fed the 5' RACE reads into MiXCR, producing one record per CDR3 protein. The repertoire holds approximately 800,000 distinct CDR3 sequences, with approximately 25% as singletons. The sample also formed part of further work on T cells of mothers and their children.

The sample was blood. These receptors came from a boy aged 5-17 years in good health. Each CDR3 is given with its conserved first and last residue. The D gene is left open where the match is weak. Some rows mark clone size as missing; the rest say once, few, many or name a class of expanded clone.

j_call: TRBJ2-7
clone_size: few
v_call: TRBV29-1
d_call: NA
cdr3_aa: CSVEDPGGQYEQYF
cdr3_nt: TGCAGCGTTGAAGACCCCGGGGGGCAGTACGAGCAGTACTTC

j_call: TRBJ1-2
clone_size: NA
v_call: TRBV6-1
d_call: NA
cdr3_aa: CASSGTAANYGHTF
cdr3_nt: TGTGCCAGCAGTGGGACAGCAGCTAACTATGGCCACACCTTC

j_call: TRBJ1-4
clone_size: NA
v_call: TRBV12-3/TRBV12-4
d_call: TRBD1
cdr3_aa: CASSRILQGGKLFF
cdr3_nt: TGTGCCAGCAGCCGTATTTTACAGGGGGGAAAACTGTTTTTT

j_call: TRBJ2-5
clone_size: NA
v_call: TRBV28
d_call: TRBD1
cdr3_aa: CASSTRGLKTQYF
cdr3_nt: TGTGCCAGCAGTACCAGGGGGCTTAAGACCCAGTACTTC

j_call: TRBJ2-5
clone_size: few
v_call: TRBV7-8
d_call: TRBD2
cdr3_aa: CASSTKAGLQETQYF
cdr3_nt: TGTGCCAGCAGCACGAAAGCGGGACTTCAAGAGACCCAGTACTTC

j_call: TRBJ1-2
clone_size: NA
v_call: TRBV6-2/TRBV6-3
d_call: NA
cdr3_aa: CASSYGVYGYTF
cdr3_nt: TGTGCCAGCAGTTACGGCGTCTATGGCTACACCTTC

j_call: TRBJ2-5
clone_size: NA
v_call: TRBV20-1
d_call: TRBD2
cdr3_aa: CSARGAREVFQETQYF
cdr3_nt: TGCAGTGCTAGGGGGGCGCGGGAGGTGTTCCAAGAGACCCAGTACTTC

j_call: TRBJ2-1
clone_size: NA
v_call: TRBV6-1
d_call: NA
cdr3_aa: CASRSPGSGTFF
cdr3_nt: TGTGCCAGCAGGAGCCCGGGGTCAGGGACGTTCTTC

j_call: TRBJ2-5
clone_size: NA
v_call: TRBV20-1
d_call: NA
cdr3_aa: CSVRSLETQYF
cdr3_nt: TGCAGTGTTCGCAGTCTTGAGACCCAGTACTTC

j_call: TRBJ2-1
clone_size: NA
v_call: TRBV25-1
d_call: NA
cdr3_aa: CASRGWVEKQFF
cdr3_nt: TGTGCCAGCAGAGGCTGGGTTGAGAAGCAGTTCTTC

j_call: TRBJ1-5
clone_size: few
v_call: TRBV19
d_call: NA
cdr3_aa: CASNPGSQQPQHF
cdr3_nt: TGTGCCAGTAATCCGGGCAGCCAACAGCCCCAGCATTTT

j_call: TRBJ2-7
clone_size: few
v_call: TRBV7-6
d_call: NA
cdr3_aa: CASSLASSGYEQYF
cdr3_nt: TGTGCCAGCAGCTTAGCGTCGTCGGGTTACGAGCAGTACTTC

j_call: TRBJ1-2
clone_size: NA
v_call: TRBV3-1
d_call: TRBD1
cdr3_aa: CASSQGQAANYGYTF
cdr3_nt: TGTGCCAGCAGCCAGGGACAGGCTGCTAACTATGGCTACACCTTC

j_call: TRBJ2-5
clone_size: few
v_call: TRBV29-1
d_call: TRBD2
cdr3_aa: CSVARPSGREQYF
cdr3_nt: TGCAGCGTTGCACGGCCGTCCGGGCGGGAGCAGTACTTC

j_call: TRBJ2-1
clone_size: NA
v_call: TRBV6-6
d_call: NA
cdr3_aa: CASSYWGEKFF
cdr3_nt: TGTGCCAGCAGTTACTGGGGAGAAAAGTTCTTC

j_call: TRBJ2-3
clone_size: few
v_call: TRBV9
d_call: NA
cdr3_aa: CASSGVDPTDTQYF
cdr3_nt: TGTGCCAGCAGCGGAGTGGACCCCACCGATACGCAGTATTTT

j_call: TRBJ1-3
clone_size: few
v_call: TRBV28
d_call: NA
cdr3_aa: CASSRRNSGNTIYF
cdr3_nt: TGTGCCAGCAGTAGACGGAACTCTGGAAACACCATATATTTT

j_call: TRBJ2-7
clone_size: few
v_call: TRBV29-1
d_call: NA
cdr3_aa: CSVETGSSYEQYF
cdr3_nt: TGCAGCGTTGAAACAGGCAGCTCCTACGAGCAGTACTTC

j_call: TRBJ1-5
clone_size: NA
v_call: TRBV7-9
d_call: NA
cdr3_aa: CASSPPGNSNQPQHF
cdr3_nt: TGTGCCAGCAGCCCTCCGGGGAATAGCAATCAGCCCCAGCATTTT

j_call: TRBJ2-7
clone_size: NA
v_call: TRBV12-3/TRBV12-4
d_call: NA
cdr3_aa: CASSPNLRAGTYEQYF
cdr3_nt: TGTGCCAGCAGTCCAAACCTACGGGCGGGTACCTACGAGCAGTACTTC

j_call: TRBJ2-3
clone_size: few
v_call: TRBV28
d_call: NA
cdr3_aa: CASSYTGRADTQYF
cdr3_nt: TGTGCCAGCAGCTATACCGGGAGAGCAGATACGCAGTATTTT

j_call: TRBJ1-5
clone_size: few
v_call: TRBV7-2
d_call: NA
cdr3_aa: CASSEILDQPQHF
cdr3_nt: TGTGCCAGCAGCGAGATTCTCGATCAGCCCCAGCATTTT

j_call: TRBJ2-1
clone_size: few
v_call: TRBV24-1
d_call: NA
cdr3_aa: CATSDSWQGNEQFF
cdr3_nt: TGTGCCACCAGTGATTCCTGGCAGGGAAATGAGCAGTTCTTC

j_call: TRBJ2-7
clone_size: few
v_call: TRBV11-2
d_call: NA
cdr3_aa: CASSLAWGPDYEQYF
cdr3_nt: TGTGCCAGCAGCTTAGCTTGGGGGCCGGATTACGAGCAGTACTTC

j_call: TRBJ2-5
clone_size: NA
v_call: TRBV28
d_call: NA
cdr3_aa: CASSLLVGPVETQYF
cdr3_nt: TGTGCCAGCAGTTTATTGGTGGGTCCGGTAGAGACCCAGTACTTC

j_call: TRBJ1-5
clone_size: few
v_call: TRBV20-1
d_call: NA
cdr3_aa: CSARDGRVQGNQPQHF
cdr3_nt: TGCAGTGCTAGAGATGGTAGAGTGCAGGGAAATCAGCCCCAGCATTTT

j_call: TRBJ2-1
clone_size: NA
v_call: TRBV20-1
d_call: NA
cdr3_aa: CSARAPVLSYNEQFF
cdr3_nt: TGCAGTGCTAGAGCGCCCGTACTCTCCTACAATGAGCAGTTCTTC

j_call: TRBJ2-1
clone_size: few
v_call: TRBV5-1
d_call: NA
cdr3_aa: CASSWSGQRDNEQFF
cdr3_nt: TGCGCCAGCAGCTGGTCCGGACAGAGAGACAATGAGCAGTTCTTC

j_call: TRBJ2-2
clone_size: NA
v_call: TRBV6-6
d_call: NA
cdr3_aa: CASSLTSPNTGELFF
cdr3_nt: TGTGCCAGCAGTTTGACCTCACCGAACACCGGGGAGCTGTTTTTT

j_call: TRBJ2-7
clone_size: NA
v_call: TRBV6-2/TRBV6-3
d_call: NA
cdr3_aa: CASSYLRRGPVEQYF
cdr3_nt: TGTGCCAGCAGTTACCTCCGAAGAGGGCCGGTCGAGCAGTACTTC

j_call: TRBJ1-1
clone_size: NA
v_call: TRBV20-1
d_call: NA
cdr3_aa: CSARVTVLGNTEAFF
cdr3_nt: TGCAGTGCTAGAGTGACGGTGCTGGGGAACACTGAAGCTTTCTTT

j_call: TRBJ2-5
clone_size: NA
v_call: TRBV15
d_call: TRBD2
cdr3_aa: CATSNERGAETQYF
cdr3_nt: TGTGCCACCAGCAATGAGCGGGGGGCCGAGACCCAGTACTTC

j_call: TRBJ1-5
clone_size: NA
v_call: TRBV19
d_call: NA
cdr3_aa: CASNIGGQPQHF
cdr3_nt: TGTGCCAGTAATATAGGTGGTCAGCCCCAGCATTTT

j_call: TRBJ1-2
clone_size: NA
v_call: TRBV18
d_call: NA
cdr3_aa: CASSPTPEVSGYTF
cdr3_nt: TGTGCCAGCTCACCAACACCGGAGGTCAGTGGCTACACCTTC

j_call: TRBJ2-5
clone_size: NA
v_call: TRBV29-1
d_call: NA
cdr3_aa: CSVRGLLHRETQYF
cdr3_nt: TGCAGCGTTCGGGGACTCCTCCATCGCGAGACCCAGTACTTC

j_call: TRBJ1-1
clone_size: NA
v_call: TRBV12-3/TRBV12-4
d_call: TRBD1
cdr3_aa: CAGGTGGTEAFF
cdr3_nt: TGTGCCGGGGGGACAGGGGGCACTGAAGCTTTCTTT

j_call: TRBJ2-7
clone_size: NA
v_call: TRBV5-4
d_call: TRBD1
cdr3_aa: CASSLVQGESEQYF
cdr3_nt: TGTGCCAGCAGCTTGGTACAGGGGGAAAGCGAGCAGTACTTC

j_call: TRBJ2-1
clone_size: NA
v_call: TRBV28
d_call: TRBD1
cdr3_aa: CASSTRQGRYEQFF
cdr3_nt: TGTGCCAGCAGTACCAGACAGGGGCGCTATGAGCAGTTCTTC

j_call: TRBJ2-7
clone_size: NA
v_call: TRBV6-5
d_call: NA
cdr3_aa: CASSYQPGKGYEQCF
cdr3_nt: TGTGCCAGCAGTTACCAACCAGGGAAAGGCTACGAGCAGTGTTTC